This T cell receptor (beta chain) was observed in a study of control samples from healthy donors and cancer patients. Data came from immunoSEQ multiplex PCR; TCRdb stores just in-frame clones and leaves some out. The repertoire holds 150,000 or so clones, with just over 90% as singletons. CDR1 and CDR2 from the germline V gene are KGHSH and LQKENI. This CDR3 has 14 amino acids. Trimming took off 3 bases at V and 3 bases at J, with 11 bases between the two ends. In its sample, this clone was seen once. This receptor was taken from a woman aged 55-75 years in good health. The rearrangement links TRBV18 to TRBJ1-1; no definite D call. Sequences were obtained from blood. CDR3: CASSPQDGDTEAFF. For the CDR3, the DNA is TGTGCCAGCTCACCCCAGGACGGAGACACTGAAGCTTTCTTT.